The sequence of this TCR beta chain was determined in a study of T cells in Graves' hyperthyroidism and ophthalmopathy. Study in general: Initial diagnosis, before any treatment, was when peripheral blood was collected.

General study findings and limits: Through a model of 13 V-J features, ophthalmopathy was separated from stable hyperthyroidism.

No ophthalmopathy progression within 18 months constituted stable Graves' hyperthyroidism. The CDR3 length is 15 residues. The germline V and J ends were trimmed by 3 bases and 6 bases, with 12 bases remaining between them. From RNA transcripts, TCR beta CDR3 regions were amplified. HTBI primers were employed in a first-round RT-PCR of the TCR CDR3. One entry per CDR3 protein results from TCRdb running MiXCR on the multiplex PCR reads. The data show 800,000 or so distinct CDR3 sequences, roughly 40% seen once. This clonotype appeared a few times. Its antigen remains unknown. The sequence was obtained from a young man with Graves' hyperthyroidism. V and J are TRBV12-3 or TRBV12-4 and TRBJ1-6; D possibly corresponds to TRBD1 (5 bases). Sequenced: blood. This CDR3 is CASSLQGMGNSPLHF. DNA for the CDR3: TGTGCCAGCAGTTTGCAGGGAATGGGTAATTCACCCCTCCACTTT.